A single sample gave rise to the 27 T cell receptor beta chains below, sequenced in a study of blood T cell repertoires in COVID-19. Assay used: immunoSEQ multiplex PCR; TCRdb lists only in-frame clones, some missing. The table includes hundreds of thousands of clones, just under 90% detected once. The specimen was peripheral blood. The receptors stem from a woman younger than 45 with COVID-19, enrolled during active disease.

V and J are TRBV5-3 and TRBJ1-1; perhaps TRBD1 as D (6 bases). TRBV5-3 is flagged as an ORF with uncertain function. With 0 bases removed from V and 8 bases from J, the gap between germline ends came to 11 bases. The CDR3 is made up of 13 amino acids. The CDR3 sequence is CARSLAGVTEAFF. The CDR3 region has the DNA TGTGCCAGAAGCTTGGCAGGGGTAACCGAAGCTTTCTTT.

This chain connects TRBV5-4 to TRBJ2-1; TRBD2 is a possible D gene (5 bases). This CDR3 is built from 12 residues. Trimming stripped 6 bases from V and 6 bases from J, with 10 bases between. Germline V gene data show CDR1 as SGHNT and CDR2 as YYREEE (reference sequence). The CDR3 sequence: CASNGLRNEQFF. As DNA, the CDR3 is TGTGCCAGCAATGGACTTCGCAATGAGCAGTTCTTC. Using reference TRBV5-4 and TRBJ2-1 for the parts outside the CDR3, the full variable domain is ETGVTQSPTHLIKTRGQQVTLRCSSQSGHNTVSWYQQALGQGPQFIFQYYREEENGRGNFPPRFSGLQFPNYSSELNVNALELDDSALYLCASNGLRNEQFFGPGTRLTVL.

The V gene is TRBV20-1, the J gene TRBJ2-7, with unresolved D. CDR1 DFQATT and CDR2 SNEGSKA come from the germline V gene (reference sequence). Trimming took 4 bases from V and 2 from J, leaving 6 bases between them. This CDR3 is 11 amino acids long. The CDR3 loop is CSATRAYEQYF. CDR3 nucleotide sequence: TGCAGTGCTACCCGAGCCTACGAGCAGTACTTC.

The J gene is TRBJ1-1, the V gene TRBV7-9, with D unresolved. This CDR3 is 15 amino acids long. CDR1 SEHNR and CDR2 FQNEAQ come from the germline V gene (reference sequence). V was cut by 5 bases and J by 5 bases, with 18 bases left in between. The CDR3 here is CASSTRHLSGTEAFF. The CDR3 bases are TGTGCCAGCAGCACCCGACACCTTTCAGGTACTGAAGCTTTCTTT. The full variable domain, its missing parts supplied by reference TRBV7-9 and TRBJ1-1, is DTGVSQNPRHKITKRGQNVTFRCDPISEHNRLYWYRQTLGQGPEFLTYFQNEAQLEKSRLLSDRFSAERPKGSFSTLEIQRTEQGDSAMYLCASSTRHLSGTEAFFGQGTRLTVV.

The count of this clone is one. This chain links TRBV7-9 with TRBJ2-1; D might be TRBD2 (7 bases). Trimming stripped 4 bases from V and 8 bases from J, with 18 bases between. CDR1 and CDR2 (germline): SEHNR, FQNEAQ (reference sequence). The CDR3 consists of 15 residues. The CDR3 loop reads CASSWVGGPQHEQFF. The CDR3 DNA reads as TGTGCCAGCAGCTGGGTCGGGGGGCCACAACATGAGCAGTTCTTC.

The rearrangement joins TRBV18 to TRBJ1-2; 8 bases match TRBD1. The CDR3 runs to 13 residues. Germline V gene sequence: CDR1 KGHSH, CDR2 LQKENI. V dropped 9 bases and J dropped 5; count of bases not matched to a gene: 8. In nucleotides, the CDR3 is TGTGCCAGTTCAGGACAGGGACAGTATGGCTACACCTTC. This sequence encodes CASSGQGQYGYTF.

This clone appeared a single time. The chain combines TRBV5-1 with TRBJ1-2; TRBD1 aligns across 10 bases. The CDR3 extends over 13 amino acids. V lost 4 bases and J lost 7; bases outside the gene matches: 4. Germline V gene sequence: CDR1 SGHRS, CDR2 YFSETQ. Here the CDR3 DNA reads TGCGCCAGCAGCGTGACAGGGGGCGCTGGCTACACCTTC. This encodes CASSVTGGAGYTF.

The V and J genes are TRBV7-9 and TRBJ1-4; D gene uncertain. This CDR3 is built from 14 residues. The V gene's germline CDR1 is SEHNR and CDR2 FQNEAQ (reference sequence). Trimming shortened V by 4 bases and J by 6 bases, and 12 bases separated the two germline ends. The DNA of the CDR3 is TGTGCCAGCAGCTACGTGTCCGGGGATGAAAAACTGTTTTTT. It yields the protein CASSYVSGDEKLFF.

The chain uses TRBV9 and TRBJ2-2, with 8 bases identical to TRBD1. Germline loops: CDR1 SGDLS, CDR2 YYNGEE. This CDR3 region has 16 residues. V shed 3 bases, J shed 2 bases, and the junction held 6 bases outside the gene matches. CDR3 in amino acids: CASSAPGQVNTGELFF. CDR3 in DNA: TGTGCCAGCAGCGCCCCGGGACAGGTTAACACCGGGGAGCTGTTTTTT. Complete variable domain (other parts from reference TRBV9 and TRBJ2-2): DSGVTQTPKHLITATGQRVTLRCSPRSGDLSVYWYQQSLDQGLQFLIQYYNGEERAKGNILERFSAQQFPDLHSELNLSSLELGDSALYFCASSAPGQVNTGELFFGEGSRLTVL.

This chain links TRBV5-1 with TRBJ2-5; 9 nucleotides match TRBD2. Germline trimming cut 10 bases from V and 2 bases from J; bases unmatched to any gene: 9. This CDR3 is built from 14 residues. The germline gives CDR1 SGHRS, CDR2 YFSETQ. The CDR3 is CARGGGQAQETQYF. DNA of the CDR3: TGCGCCCGCGGGGGGGGGCAGGCGCAAGAGACCCAGTACTTC.

Points on this clone: Other DNA sequences in this specimen translate into the identical CDR3. The chain couples TRBV18 to TRBJ1-2; a weak D match, TRBD1 (5 bases). The CDR3 is 13 residues long. In germline, CDR1 is KGHSH, CDR2 LQKENI. Trimming shortened V by 3 bases and J by 8 bases, and 13 bases separated the two germline ends. The CDR3 reads CASSPASGDGYTF. Written as DNA, the CDR3 is TGTGCCAGCTCACCGGCATCGGGGGACGGCTACACCTTC.

The chain uses TRBV7-9 and TRBJ2-3; the match to TRBD1 covers 12 bases. Germline lookup yields CDR1 SEHNR and CDR2 FQNEAQ (reference sequence). This CDR3 has 15 amino acids. Trimming took 8 bases from V and 5 from J; bases not matched to a gene: 8. The CDR3: CASRRGQGAGDTQYF. DNA of the CDR3: TGTGCCAGCCGTCGGGGACAGGGGGCAGGAGATACGCAGTATTTT.

This rearrangement joins TRBV11-2 to TRBJ2-7, with TRBD1 identical over 11 bases. Germline CDR1 SGHAT, CDR2 FQNNGV. The V and J ends lost 1 base and 2 bases, in that order; junction bases with no gene match: 7. The CDR3 loop spans 17 amino acids. CDR3 DNA: TGTGCCAGCAGCTTAGGCATACCGGGACAGGGGGCCTACGAGCAGTACTTC. Encoded protein: CASSLGIPGQGAYEQYF. Based on the CDR3 plus reference TRBV11-2 and TRBJ2-7, the full variable domain is EAGVAQSPRYKIIEKRQSVAFWCNPISGHATLYWYQQILGQGPKLLIQFQNNGVVDDSQLPKDRFSAERLKGVDSTLKIQPAKLEDSAVYLCASSLGIPGQGAYEQYFGPGTRLTVT.

The chain is built from TRBV7-8 and TRBJ2-1; the D gene is possibly TRBD2 (6 bases). V dropped 5 bases and J dropped 7 bases, with 18 bases sitting between them. Germline V gene data show CDR1 as SGHVS and CDR2 as FQNEAQ. This CDR3 is 15 amino acids long. The CDR3 DNA sequence: TGTGCCAGCAGCCCCCCGGGGACTCTACTGAATGAGCAGTTCTTC. Its protein is CASSPPGTLLNEQFF. Full variable domain (missing parts from reference TRBV7-8 and TRBJ2-1): GAGVSQSPRYKVAKRGQDVALRCDPISGHVSLFWYQQALGQGPEFLTYFQNEAQLDKSGLPSDRFFAERPEGSVSTLKIQRTQQEDSAVYLCASSPPGTLLNEQFFGPGTRLTVL.

The chain carries TRBV5-6 and TRBJ2-6, with D unresolved. The CDR3 spans 16 residues. Between the trimmed V and J ends, which lost 2 bases and 0 bases, there was a span of 9 bases. CDR1 SGHDT and CDR2 YYEEEE come from the germline V gene. The CDR3 reads CASSFIPGSGANVLTF. The CDR3 nucleotides are TGTGCCAGCAGCTTTATCCCAGGCTCTGGGGCCAACGTCCTGACTTTC.

CDR3: CASSTPMTQYF. CDR3 nucleotides: TGTGCCAGTAGTACCCCTATGACCCAGTACTTC. V gene TRBV19 combines with J gene TRBJ2-5; no firm D call. V was pared by 4 bases and J by 7 bases, with 7 bases between. Per germline, CDR1 LNHDA and CDR2 SQIVND (reference sequence). This CDR3 comprises 11 residues.

The chain employs TRBV15 and TRBJ2-5; tentatively, D is TRBD2 (7 bases). The CDR3 has 13 amino acids. Germline CDR1 is LNHNV and CDR2 is YYDKDF (reference sequence). The germline V and J ends were trimmed by 6 bases and 3 bases, with 11 bases remaining between them. In nucleotides, the CDR3 is TGTGCCACCAGAGGGGGGGGCAAAGAGACCCAGTACTTC. This codes for CATRGGGKETQYF.

The V call is TRBV30, the J call TRBJ2-1, with 14 positions matching TRBD2. Germline CDR1 GTSNPN, CDR2 SVGIG (reference sequence). The V and J ends lost 2 bases and 9 bases, in that order; junction bases with no gene match: 9. The CDR3 extends over 16 amino acids. For the CDR3, the DNA is TGTGCCTGGAGTCCCCAGGGACTAGCGGGGGCCGGTGAGCAGTTCTTC. It translates to CAWSPQGLAGAGEQFF.

The V gene is TRBV19, the J gene TRBJ1-6, with a possible D match to TRBD1 (6 bases). V lost 3 bases, J lost 12 bases, and 24 bases lay in between. The CDR3 is made up of 17 amino acids. Per germline, CDR1 LNHDA and CDR2 SQIVND (reference sequence). CDR3 nucleotides: TGTGCCAGTAGTATCATCGGATCTGGGAGGGGGGCAAAACCCCTCCACTTT. Translating gives CASSIIGSGRGAKPLHF.

The rearrangement uses TRBV4-2 and TRBJ1-2; tentative D call: TRBD1 (6 bases). V shed 0 bases and J shed 2 bases, with 10 bases lying between them. Germline V CDR1 and CDR2: LGHNA, YNFKEQ. This CDR3 contains 15 residues. The DNA of the CDR3 is TGTGCCAGCAGCCAAGAATTTACAGGGAACTATGGCTACACCTTC. Translated, it gives CASSQEFTGNYGYTF.

The chain links TRBV5-6 to TRBJ2-1; D is undetermined. Germline V CDR1 and CDR2: SGHDT, YYEEEE. V dropped 1 base and J dropped 6 bases, with 5 bases sitting between them. The CDR3 sequence is 12 residues long. CDR3 loop: CASSLNINEQFF. Here the CDR3 DNA reads TGTGCCAGCAGCTTGAACATCAATGAGCAGTTCTTC.

The V and J genes are TRBV28 and TRBJ2-7; tentatively, D is TRBD1 (6 bases). The CDR3 totals 14 residues. Germline CDR1 is MDHEN and CDR2 is SYDVKM. V dropped 3 bases and J dropped 2 bases, with 11 bases sitting between them. This CDR3 is CASSFDRPAYEQYF. The DNA for the CDR3 is TGTGCCAGCAGTTTCGACAGGCCTGCCTACGAGCAGTACTTC.

Here the CDR3 DNA reads TGTGCCAGCAGCGGATATGGGCGGGGGGGCAGGAACGAGCAGTACTTC. This encodes CASSGYGRGGRNEQYF. The chain combines TRBV7-2 with TRBJ2-7, with 9 bases fitting TRBD2. This CDR3 has 16 amino acids. Germline lookup yields CDR1 SGHTA and CDR2 FQGNSA. V dropped 5 bases and J dropped 5; count of bases not matched to a gene: 13.

This sequence joins TRBV2 and TRBJ2-7; 8 nucleotides match TRBD1. The CDR3 consists of 15 residues. Germline V gives CDR1 SNHLY, CDR2 FYNNEI. V lost 3 bases, J lost 2 bases, and 6 bases stayed unmatched. The DNA for the CDR3 is TGTGCCAGCAGTGAGGTCGAGACAGGGGCCTACGAGCAGTACTTC. Translation: CASSEVETGAYEQYF.

This chain uses TRBV2 with TRBJ2-1; the match to TRBD1 covers 8 bases. Trimming took 6 bases from V and 9 from J; bases not matched to a gene: 13. Looked up from germline, CDR1 is SNHLY and CDR2 is FYNNEI. CDR3 size: 15 residues. CDR3 protein: CASRSRQGIEVEQFF. As DNA, the CDR3 is TGTGCCAGCAGGTCCCGACAGGGGATTGAGGTTGAGCAGTTCTTC.

Regarding this clone: Other DNA sequences from this sample encode an identical CDR3 as well. The CDR3 nucleotides are TGTGCCAGCAGCCTTACTACGGGGGCCTACGAGCAGTACTTC. This encodes CASSLTTGAYEQYF. The chain carries TRBV3-1 (or the pseudogene TRBV3-2) and TRBJ2-7; D is possibly TRBD2 (6 bases). Germline CDR1 reads LGHDT; CDR2 reads YNNKEL (reference sequence). This CDR3 has 14 amino acids. Deletions cut 4 bases from V and 2 bases from J, with 12 bases between.

This clone occurred once. The chain's CDR3 is CASRGDSPVYYGYTF. The CDR3 nucleotides are TGTGCCAGCAGGGGGGACAGTCCAGTCTACTATGGCTACACCTTC. This sequence joins TRBV2 and TRBJ1-2, with TRBD1 matching 7 bases. The ends lost 6 bases at V and 3 bases at J; junction bases unmatched: 10. Germline lookup yields CDR1 SNHLY and CDR2 FYNNEI. CDR3 size: 15 residues.